Shown below are 12 T cell receptor beta chains from a single sample sequenced in a study of cytomegalovirus exposure and HLA in healthy donors. PCR amplification relied on 60 Vbeta primers (plus 13 Jbeta primers). The protocol was immunoSEQ multiplex PCR, while the TCRdb copy is restricted to in-frame clones and leaves out a portion. The sample records roughly 130,000 clones, roughly four fifths being singletons. Specimen: PBMCs. Every receptor here comes from a boy aged 2 to 9 in good health and CMV-seronegative.

The rearrangement joins TRBV6-1 to TRBJ1-1, with 8 bases lining up with TRBD1. Trimming at V came to 3 bases and at J to 10 bases, leaving 10 bases not matched to a gene. Germline V gives CDR1 MNHNS, CDR2 SASEGT. There are 14 residues in the CDR3. CDR3 sequence reads: CASSDGQGVGVAFF. The CDR3 DNA follows: TGTGCCAGCAGTGATGGACAGGGCGTGGGAGTAGCTTTCTTT.

The gene calls are TRBV5-1 and TRBJ1-1; D is uncertain. Per germline, CDR1 SGHRS and CDR2 YFSETQ. The CDR3 is 14 residues long. The V end lost 3 bases, the J end lost 5 bases, and 14 bases lay between the germline ends. Written as DNA, the CDR3 is TGCGCCAGCAGCTCACCATCGGGAGGGACTGAAGCTTTCTTT. Its protein is CASSSPSGGTEAFF.

This clone has just a few counts. The chain combines TRBV9 with TRBJ2-2, with D tentatively TRBD2 (6 bases). Trimming removed 0 bases from V and 7 bases from J, with 16 bases in between. The CDR3 runs 16 residues. CDR1 and CDR2 from the germline V gene are SGDLS and YYNGEE. The CDR3 DNA follows: TGTGCCAGCAGCGTAGGGTCCGGGAGAAGGGACGGGGAGCTGTTTTTT. This translates into CASSVGSGRRDGELFF.

This clone was counted once. The rearrangement links TRBV30 to TRBJ1-1; unclear D gene. The CDR3 loop spans 15 amino acids. Germline values: CDR1 GTSNPN, CDR2 SVGIG (reference sequence). V lost 2 bases to trimming and J lost 1 base, with 14 bases between them. In nucleotides, the CDR3 is TGTGCCTGGAGTCGAAACCTAGGGAGGAACACTGAAGCTTTCTTT. Its protein product is CAWSRNLGRNTEAFF. Complete variable domain (other parts from reference TRBV30 and TRBJ1-1): SQTIHQWPATLVQPVGSPLSLECTVEGTSNPNLYWYRQAAGRGLQLLFYSVGIGQISSEVPQNLSASRPQDRQFILSSKKLLLSDSGFYLCAWSRNLGRNTEAFFGQGTRLTVV.

CDR3 in amino acids: CSAKERETQYF. The CDR3 bases are TGCAGTGCTAAGGAGCGAGAGACCCAGTACTTC. The V call is TRBV20-1, the J call TRBJ2-5, with unresolved D. Trimming removed 4 bases from V and 4 bases from J, with 7 bases in between. Germline V CDR1 and CDR2: DFQATT, SNEGSKA (reference sequence). The CDR3 loop spans 11 amino acids.

V is TRBV5-1 and J is TRBJ1-2; D is unclear. The V end lost 0 bases, the J end lost 6 bases, and 9 bases lay between the germline ends. There are 13 residues in the CDR3. Germline CDR1 is SGHRS and CDR2 is YFSETQ. The CDR3 coding sequence is TGCGCCAGCAGCTTGGCTCAAGGAGATGGCTACACCTTC. This translates into CASSLAQGDGYTF. The full variable domain, rest sourced from reference TRBV5-1 and TRBJ1-2, is KAGVTQTPRYLIKTRGQQVTLSCSPISGHRSVSWYQQTPGQGLQFLFEYFSETQRNKGNFPGRFSGRQFSNSRSEMNVSTLELGDSALYLCASSLAQGDGYTFGSGTRLTVV.

The rearrangement uses TRBV7-9 and TRBJ2-1, with 10 nucleotides matching TRBD1. The CDR3 covers 16 residues. Looked up from germline, CDR1 is SEHNR and CDR2 is FQNEAQ (reference sequence). With 2 bases clipped from V and 8 bases from J, the junction kept 9 bases outside the gene matches. The CDR3 bases are TGTGCCAGCAGCTTACACCCGGGACAGGGGTTCCATGAGCAGTTCTTC. Translation gives CASSLHPGQGFHEQFF.

J is TRBJ2-3 and V is TRBV5-1; TRBD1 agrees at 7 bases. The CDR3 runs 15 residues. CDR1 SGHRS and CDR2 YFSETQ come from the germline V gene. J was trimmed by 4 bases and V by 5 bases; bases with no gene match: 10. In nucleotides, the CDR3 is TGCGCCAGCAGGTCCCCGGGACAGAAGGCAGATACGCAGTATTTT. Its protein is CASRSPGQKADTQYF.

The chain is built from TRBV11-3 and TRBJ2-1; the match to TRBD2 covers 8 bases. Germline V gives CDR1 SGHNT, CDR2 YENEEA. After removal of 5 bases from V and 7 bases from J, the junction contained 10 bases not matched to a gene. The CDR3 loop spans 15 amino acids. The CDR3 loop is CASSAARGVVNEQFF. CDR3 nucleotide sequence: TGTGCCAGCAGCGCGGCGCGGGGGGTGGTGAATGAGCAGTTCTTC.

Notes on this clone: The junction departs from germline at one end; a sequencing error may be responsible. The chain is built from TRBV18 and TRBJ1-6, with TRBD1 matching 7 bases. This CDR3 has 14 residues. The germline gives CDR1 KGHSH, CDR2 LQKENI. In DNA, the CDR3 is TGTGCCAGCTCACCACAGGGGGCGAATTCACCCCCCCACTTT. Encoded protein: CASSPQGANSPPHF.

The CDR3 DNA follows: TGCGCCAGCAGCCAAGATTGGGGGGTGGAAGGGGGCTACACCTTC. Translating it yields CASSQDWGVEGGYTF. The V call is TRBV4-3, the J call TRBJ1-2; D is possibly TRBD1 (5 bases). V lost 0 bases and J 8 bases, leaving 16 bases between the germline ends. The CDR3 spans 15 residues. Germline loops: CDR1 LGHNA, CDR2 YSLEER.

V is TRBV19 and J is TRBJ1-5, with D unresolved. The V and J ends lost 3 bases and 8 bases respectively, with 14 bases between them. The CDR3 is 14 amino acids. CDR1 and CDR2 (germline): LNHDA, SQIVND (reference sequence). CDR3 amino acids: CASSIGPRVEPQHF. CDR3 coding DNA: TGTGCCAGTAGTATCGGACCGAGGGTTGAGCCCCAGCATTTT.